One and the same sample provided the 31 T cell receptor beta chains below, sequenced in a study of CD8 T cells in Susac syndrome. A quantity of about 0.45 to 1 ug RNA underwent reverse transcription using random hexamers. TCRdb passed the immunoSEQ multiplex PCR reads through MiXCR, listing each CDR3 protein once. The table includes tens of thousands of distinct CDR3 sequences, around 94% detected once. What was sequenced was CD4+ T cells from PBMCs. These receptors were taken from a human donor with Susac syndrome.

The chain couples TRBV9 to TRBJ1-4; D not certain. There are 12 residues in the CDR3. V dropped 7 bases and J dropped 6 bases, with 10 bases sitting between them. Germline CDR1 reads SGDLS; CDR2 reads YYNGEE. Here the CDR3 reads CASAARDEKLFF. As DNA, the CDR3 is TGTGCCAGCGCTGCCCGGGATGAAAAACTGTTTTTT.

The V call is TRBV6-2 or TRBV6-3, the J call TRBJ2-7; 7 bases fit TRBD2. CDR1 and CDR2 (germline): MNHEY, SVGEGT. The ends lost 6 bases at V and 3 bases at J; junction bases unmatched: 8. The CDR3 contains 14 residues. CDR3: CASRYMGGIYEQYF. The CDR3 DNA reads TGTGCCAGCAGATACATGGGAGGGATCTACGAGCAGTACTTC.

The chain carries TRBV29-1 and TRBJ1-2; D ambiguous. The CDR3 totals 11 residues. CDR1 and CDR2 (germline): SQVTM, ANQGSEA. The ends were cut back, 2 bases at V and 8 bases at J, with 9 bases in the middle. The CDR3 DNA sequence: TGCAGCGTTGAACGCAGCGGGGGCTACACCTTC. Its translation: CSVERSGGYTF.

The chain links TRBV21-1 to TRBJ2-4; TRBD1 reflects the table's D call only, with no check against the DNA. TRBV21-1 is a pseudogene locus. The CDR3 spans 13 residues. The CDR3 bases are TGTGCCACCCTGGACAGGGTCAAAAACATTCAGTACTTC. Encoded protein: CATLDRVKNIQYF.

V and J are TRBV27 and TRBJ2-3; no definite D call. V lost 8 bases, J lost 3 bases, and 9 bases lay in between. This CDR3 region has 12 residues. Germline-derived CDR1 and CDR2 are MNHEY and SMNVEV (reference sequence). DNA of the CDR3: TGTGCCAGCGGATTATTTACAGATACGCAGTATTTT. Translating it yields CASGLFTDTQYF.

The chain uses TRBV7-8 and TRBJ1-1; 8 nucleotides align to TRBD1. The germline V gene encodes CDR1 SGHVS and CDR2 FQNEAQ. The CDR3 is 14 residues long. The V gene end was trimmed by 1 base and the J gene end by 5 bases; junction bases not matched to a gene: 3. CDR3 region: CASSLDHRGTEAFF. CDR3 DNA: TGTGCCAGCAGCTTAGACCACAGGGGGACTGAAGCTTTCTTT.

For the CDR3, the DNA is TGTGCCACCAGTGGGGGACAGGGAGCAGCCGGGGAGCTGTTTTTT. Amino acids: CATSGGQGAAGELFF. V and J are TRBV24-1 and TRBJ2-2; 9 positions match TRBD1. The CDR3 has 15 residues. J lost 6 bases, V lost 5 bases, and 6 bases had no gene match. CDR1 and CDR2 from the germline V gene are KGHDR and SFDVKD.

This chain uses TRBV6-6 with TRBJ1-4; unclear D gene. The CDR3 totals 16 residues. The germline gives CDR1 MNHNY, CDR2 SVGAGI (reference sequence). Trimming shortened V by 5 bases and J by 8 bases, and 21 bases separated the two germline ends. The CDR3 DNA reads as TGTGCCAGCAGTCACAGTGCGAGTAGTGAACCAGAAAAACTGTTTTTT. This gives the protein CASSHSASSEPEKLFF.

This clonotype was recorded only once. This chain joins TRBV29-1 and TRBJ1-2; 9 bases agree with TRBD1. Germline CDR1 and CDR2: SQVTM and ANQGSEA. This CDR3 contains 14 residues. V shed 0 bases and J 5 bases; nucleotides not matched to a gene: 4. CDR3 nucleotide sequence: TGCAGCGTTGAAGATCGGACAGGGGTGTATGGCTACACCTTC. This sequence encodes CSVEDRTGVYGYTF.

The rearrangement links TRBV7-2 to TRBJ2-7, with D unresolved. Germline CDR1 is SGHTA and CDR2 is FQGNSA. Trimming took off 4 bases at V and 4 bases at J, with 14 bases between the two ends. The CDR3 spans 14 residues. This chain's CDR3 is CASSSSVGGYEQYF. The CDR3, as DNA: TGTGCCAGCAGCTCGAGCGTGGGTGGGTACGAGCAGTACTTC.

The chain employs TRBV5-4 and TRBJ2-7; D uncertain. The V end lost 4 bases, the J end lost 0 bases, and 14 bases lay between the germline ends. CDR1 is SGHNT and CDR2 is YYREEE in the germline V gene (reference sequence). The CDR3 has 15 amino acids. The CDR3 region has the DNA TGTGCCAGCAGCCCAGACTGGGTTTCCTCCTACGAGCAGTACTTC. This codes for CASSPDWVSSYEQYF.

CDR3 region: CAWTGQGATNEKLFF. The CDR3 DNA is TGTGCCTGGACGGGACAGGGAGCAACTAATGAAAAACTGTTTTTT. This chain joins TRBV30 and TRBJ1-4; 9 bases agree with TRBD1. There are 15 residues in the CDR3. CDR1 is GTSNPN, CDR2 SVGIG, per germline (reference sequence). V shed 4 bases, J shed 0 bases, and the junction held 3 bases outside the gene matches.

The rearrangement links TRBV4-1 to TRBJ2-1, with D unclear. The CDR3 runs 16 residues. Germline CDR1 is MGHRA and CDR2 is YSYEKL. V lost 0 bases and J 0 bases, leaving 9 bases between the germline ends. The CDR3 spells CASSQEGKSSYNEQFF. In DNA, the CDR3 is TGCGCCAGCAGCCAAGAAGGGAAATCCTCCTACAATGAGCAGTTCTTC.

This chain connects TRBV7-8 to TRBJ1-1; 11 bases match TRBD1. The V gene's germline CDR1 is SGHVS and CDR2 FQNEAQ. The CDR3 runs to 15 residues. V was pared by 5 bases and J by 2 bases, with 4 bases of the junction left unmatched. The CDR3: CASSNGQGANTEAFF. The CDR3 nucleotides read TGTGCCAGCAGCAACGGACAGGGGGCAAACACTGAAGCTTTCTTT.

Comments on this clonotype: One end of the junction does not line up with germline, which may come from a read error. The rearrangement links TRBV7-6 to TRBJ2-5; TRBD1 is a possible D gene (5 bases). There are 16 residues in the CDR3. Germline loops: CDR1 SGHVS, CDR2 FNYEAQ. This chain's CDR3 is CASSLAFRASEEAQYF. CDR3 bases: TGTGCCAGCAGCTTAGCGTTCAGGGCCTCGGAAGAGGCCCAGTACTTC.

This chain uses TRBV25-1 with TRBJ2-3, with D uncertain. Trimming stripped 1 base from V and 1 base from J, with 3 bases between. CDR3 length: 13 amino acids. Germline CDR1 reads MGHDK; CDR2 reads SYGVNS. CDR3 bases: TGTGCCAGCAGTGAATTCGGCACAGATACGCAGTATTTT. Translating it yields CASSEFGTDTQYF.

Only one count was recorded for this clonotype. The chain uses TRBV5-4 and TRBJ1-2, with 8 nucleotides matching TRBD1. Germline assignment: CDR1 SGHNT and CDR2 YYREEE (reference sequence). The ends lost 3 bases at V and 7 bases at J; junction bases unmatched: 2. The CDR3 is 12 amino acids. DNA for the CDR3: TGTGCCAGCAGCTCAGGGGGCGCTGGCTACACCTTC. Amino acid sequence: CASSSGGAGYTF.

The rearrangement links TRBV21-1 to TRBJ1-1; the table's D gene call, TRBD1, was not cross checked with the DNA. TRBV21-1 has pseudogene status. The CDR3 has 18 residues. CDR3 sequence reads: CASSYKPDPGRVNTEAFF. As DNA, the CDR3 is TGTGCCAGCAGCTACAAGCCCGATCCGGGACGGGTGAACACTGAAGCTTTCTTT.

This sequence joins TRBV4-1 and TRBJ2-7; TRBD2 agrees at 8 bases. This CDR3 has 16 residues. The V and J ends lost 0 bases and 2 bases, in that order; junction bases with no gene match: 6. Germline CDR1 reads MGHRA; CDR2 reads YSYEKL. The CDR3 DNA is TGCGCCAGCAGCCAAGAGATGGCGGGGGGAACCTACGAGCAGTACTTC. Protein product: CASSQEMAGGTYEQYF.

The chain carries TRBV20-1 and TRBJ2-5; 13 bases map to TRBD2. The CDR3 spans 15 residues. V gave up 2 bases and J gave up 7 bases; unmatched junction bases: 7. CDR1 is DFQATT and CDR2 is SNEGSKA in the germline V gene (reference sequence). The CDR3, as DNA: TGCAGTGCTAGATCCCTAACTAGCGGGGGGGTGACCCAGTACTTC. Residues: CSARSLTSGGVTQYF.

The chain employs TRBV20-1 and TRBJ2-7; 8 nucleotides agree with TRBD2. V trimming: 7 bases; J trimming: 0 bases; junction bases outside the gene matches: 8. Germline assignment: CDR1 DFQATT and CDR2 SNEGSKA (reference sequence). The CDR3 is 14 amino acids. The CDR3 nucleotides are TGCAGTGTCGTGACGGGGGGGTACTCCTACGAGCAGTACTTC. Translation gives CSVVTGGYSYEQYF.

V gene TRBV4-2 combines with J gene TRBJ2-3, with 13 bases identical to TRBD2. Germline loops: CDR1 LGHNA, CDR2 YNFKEQ. Losses at the gene ends were 1 base for V and 4 bases for J; bases not matched to a gene: 2. The CDR3 is made up of 16 amino acids. The DNA for the CDR3 is TGTGCCAGCAGCCAAGGGACTAGCGGGGGAGCAGATACGCAGTATTTT. As protein: CASSQGTSGGADTQYF.

The chain has TRBV12-3 or TRBV12-4 and TRBJ1-4; D ambiguous. This CDR3 region has 15 residues. V was trimmed by 6 bases and J by 0 bases, leaving 11 bases between them. The CDR3 here is CASRPTYATNEKLFF. The CDR3 coding sequence is TGTGCCAGCAGACCTACATACGCAACTAATGAAAAACTGTTTTTT.

This clonotype has a single count. The chain recombines TRBV25-1 with TRBJ1-1, with 9 positions matching TRBD1. V was clipped by 7 bases and J by 4 bases; unmatched bases: 4. There are 13 residues in the CDR3. CDR1 is MGHDK, CDR2 SYGVNS, per germline. The CDR3 protein is CASTSTGGTEAFF. For the CDR3, the DNA is TGTGCCAGCACCTCGACAGGGGGCACTGAAGCTTTCTTT.

The V gene is TRBV29-1, the J gene TRBJ2-7, with a possible D match to TRBD2 (6 bases). The CDR3 runs to 10 residues. CDR1 is SQVTM and CDR2 is ANQGSEA in the germline V gene. The germline V and J ends were trimmed by 3 bases and 9 bases, with 9 bases remaining between them. The CDR3 DNA follows: TGCAGCGTTGAGGAGGAGGGGCAGTACTTC. The encoded protein is CSVEEEGQYF.

The chain couples TRBV28 to TRBJ1-5; D is undetermined. Germline lookup yields CDR1 MDHEN and CDR2 SYDVKM. This CDR3 contains 16 residues. V was pared by 1 base and J by 3 bases, with 13 bases between. For the CDR3, the DNA is TGTGCCAGCAGTTTATACAAAGTAGCAGTCAATCAGCCCCAGCATTTT. Translation: CASSLYKVAVNQPQHF.

This chain links TRBV6-4 with TRBJ2-3, with D tentatively TRBD1 (5 bases). V shed 2 bases and J shed 2 bases, with 11 bases lying between them. Germline V lookup: CDR1 MRHNA, CDR2 SNTAGT. CDR3 length: 15 residues. CDR3 sequence: CASSDGAGATDTQYF. DNA for the CDR3: TGTGCCAGCAGTGACGGGGCAGGAGCCACAGATACGCAGTATTTT.

The V and J genes are TRBV6-2 or TRBV6-3 and TRBJ2-2; D unclear. Trimming shortened V by 2 bases and J by 7 bases, and 8 bases separated the two germline ends. Germline V lookup: CDR1 MNHEY, CDR2 SVGEGT. The CDR3 is made up of 13 amino acids. In nucleotides, the CDR3 is TGTGCCAGCAGTTACGACCGTATCGGGGAGCTGTTTTTT. Its protein is CASSYDRIGELFF.

This sequence joins TRBV30 and TRBJ1-1; D unclear. V lost 0 bases and J 11 bases, leaving 13 bases between the germline ends. CDR1 is GTSNPN and CDR2 is SVGIG in the germline V gene (reference sequence). The CDR3 spans 12 residues. The CDR3 region has the DNA TGTGCCTGGAGTGTAGGGCAGGTTTCGGCTTTCTTT. This gives the protein CAWSVGQVSAFF.

The V call is TRBV29-1, the J call TRBJ1-1; 7 positions match TRBD1. Germline CDR1 reads SQVTM; CDR2 reads ANQGSEA. CDR3 length: 12 amino acids. J was trimmed by 5 bases and V by 6 bases; bases with no gene match: 6. In nucleotides, the CDR3 is TGCAGCGTCCCGACAGGGAGGACTGAAGCTTTCTTT. Its translation is CSVPTGRTEAFF.

In nucleotides, the CDR3 is TGTGCCTCTCATTGGGGCAGGGCTCGTTTAGATGGGACTGAAGCTTTCTTT. This sequence encodes CASHWGRARLDGTEAFF. The chain recombines TRBV19 with TRBJ1-1, with D maybe TRBD1 (5 bases). V lost 11 bases to trimming and J lost 5 bases, with 30 bases between them. The germline V gene has CDR1 LNHDA and CDR2 SQIVND (reference sequence). The length of the CDR3 is 17 residues.